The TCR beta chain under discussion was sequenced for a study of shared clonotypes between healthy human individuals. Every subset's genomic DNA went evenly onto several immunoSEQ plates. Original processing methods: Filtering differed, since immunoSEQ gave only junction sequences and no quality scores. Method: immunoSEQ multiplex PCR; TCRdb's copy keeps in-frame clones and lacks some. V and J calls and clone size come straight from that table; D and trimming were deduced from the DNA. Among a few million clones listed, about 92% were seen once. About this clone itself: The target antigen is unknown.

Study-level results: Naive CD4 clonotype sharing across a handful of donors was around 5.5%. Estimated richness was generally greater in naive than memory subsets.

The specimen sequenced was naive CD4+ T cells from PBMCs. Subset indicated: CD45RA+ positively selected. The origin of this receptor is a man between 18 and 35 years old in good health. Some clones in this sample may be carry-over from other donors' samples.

This chain's CDR3 is CASSFQSFYEQYF. The CDR3 DNA reads TGTGCCAGCAGTTTTCAAAGCTTCTACGAGCAGTACTTC. The V gene is TRBV28, the J gene TRBJ2-7, with D uncertain. Germline V lookup: CDR1 MDHEN, CDR2 SYDVKM. V lost 3 bases to trimming and J lost 3 bases, with 9 bases between them. The CDR3 is 13 residues long.